This T cell receptor beta chain was sequenced during a study of cytomegalovirus exposure and HLA in healthy donors (dated by TCRdb to 2016 to 2017). For the study in its entirety: In an earlier analysis of several hundred of the donors, under 300 Gb of sequence data and 95 million to 130 million unique TCR beta sequences from approximately 180 million T cells were reported. Class I and class II HLA loci were covered by the typing at four-digit resolution. A later genetic analysis took genome-wide SNP genotypes for 398 of the 666 donors and used that subset as a discovery cohort. Roughly five DR-DQ haplotypes were handled as single units for association and clustering because linkage in the cohort was strong. High-throughput TCR immunosequencing, statistical association of individual TCRs with disease status, and machine learning were combined to predict cytomegalovirus infection status. Every discovery cohort repertoire had been produced on one sequencing platform. Rather than drawing on any new phenotypic data, the later analysis identified candidate immune exposures from TCR beta sequences and the way those sequences occurred across donors. A later analysis re-examined previously published TCR beta repertoires from just over 650 donors and added high-resolution HLA genotyping to investigate patterns of TCR occurrence. The study used immunosequencing to profile the T cell repertoires of approximately 650 subjects and linked those repertoires to cytomegalovirus serostatus. On average, roughly 250,000 unique TCR beta nucleotide sequences were sequenced per donor among 300 to 500 genotyped donors of the cohort, with 15% to 20% of those sequences being non-productive. Donor age, sex, ethnicity and CMV serostatus were collected together with the repertoire data. In an earlier analysis of several hundred of the donors, high-throughput TCR beta sequencing was used to judge whether each TCR beta V gene segment behaved as functional or pseudogenic. The genetic ancestry cluster associated with self-reported Caucasian donors included around 76% of the approximately 400 genotyped donors. An early release that covered 500 to 800 HLA-typed donors contained approximately 290 gigabases of sequencing data and about 84 million unique TCR sequences. Besides the first cohort of 666 subjects, a separate validation cohort made up of 95 to 150 different subjects was used. The study aimed to test whether signatures of past pathogen exposure could be identified by cataloging public T cell receptors. The number of typed donors differed by locus: about 620-640 for A, B, C, DRB1 and DQB1; approximately 520 for DQA1; over 600 for DPA1; and about 450 for DPB1.

The library was built by means of the immunoSEQ multiplex PCR assay. A mixture of 60 forward primers for TCR Vbeta segments and 13 reverse primers for TCR Jbeta segments was used in the multiplex PCR. Amplification of the CDR3 region of rearranged TCR beta genes was performed with a multiplex PCR assay on genomic DNA. Amplified TCR beta libraries were sequenced as 87-base-pair reads on the Illumina HiSeq System. As for how the authors treated the data: A later analysis counted about 80 million unique TCR beta chains across the 550 to 750 repertoires, and around 12 million of these chains were shared by at least two donors. To remove PCR and sequencing errors, raw reads were error-corrected and collapsed into unique sequences using a nearest-neighbor algorithm that merged closely related sequences. To assign V, D and J gene segments, CDR3 sequences were aligned to IMGT reference sequences. For a sequence to be retained, a match of at least six nucleotides was required to both a V gene segment and a J gene segment. A rearrangement was called productive if the CDR3 had no stop codons and remained in frame with V and J, and every other rearrangement was called non-productive. CDR3 was defined by IMGT convention, running from the second conserved V-encoded cysteine to the conserved J-encoded phenylalanine. The earlier analysis of some 550 of the donors excluded any sequence lacking an unambiguous match to a single V gene segment. In an earlier analysis of 587 of the donors, V segments were called functional above 56.7% productive rearrangements and were called segregating when the between-donor standard deviation exceeded 5%. To diagnose cytomegalovirus status from the catalog of TCR beta chain sequences, a statistical classification framework was built. V and J gene assignment, in a later analysis, came from comparing TCR nucleotide sequences with IMGT/GENE-DB human TR gene sequences. The TCRdist pipeline was used in a later analysis to assign CDR3 sequences and most-parsimonious VDJ recombination scenarios. In a later analysis, every TCR beta chain was defined by the combination of its CDR3 amino acid sequence and its V-gene family, and reads without a unique V-gene family were dropped. A later analysis removed roughly 590 highly shared, low-generation-probability nucleotide sequences to deal with suspected cross-contamination and a sequencing artifact. For each public chain, a later analysis derived a clonal expansion index from normalized ranks of inferred template counts within each repertoire. Generation probabilities in a later analysis came from a VDJ recombination model fitted to out-of-frame rearrangements, and those results were checked against IGoR. Hypergeometric tests were used in a later analysis to score TCR-TCR, TCR-HLA and TCR-CMV co-occurrence, with a repertoire-size bias correction applied to the TCR pairs. False discovery rates were estimated in a later analysis by permuting HLA or CMV assignments 20 times. In a later analysis, co-occurring TCRs were grouped using DBSCAN, and TCRdist sequence similarity was added for clustering within HLA-allele-positive subsets. For co-occurrence clustering, repertoires with fewer than 30,000 or more than 120,000 public chains were excluded, along with roughly five repertoires with anomalous nucleotide sharing. Imported from immuneACCESS, the table was reduced by TCRdb to in-frame sequences with V and J called. These copies leave out some clones; in studies compared against another copy, an unresolved V gene accounts for under half, and the cause of the remainder is not known. V and J calls and clone size are as listed in that table; D and trimming were resolved from the DNA. The sample yields around 150,000 clones; 85% were counted once. The ten largest make up 2% to 2.5% of the sample.

The cohort comprised 550 to 700 healthy bone marrow donors. At the time of sampling, every cohort member was nominally healthy, though immune exposures that went unrecorded were likely present. The donor was CMV seropositive and was included in the group of 250 to 350 seropositive cohort members. A peripheral blood sample was collected from each donor, and TCR beta sequencing was performed on peripheral blood mononuclear cells. Genomic DNA was extracted from the blood cell samples with the Qiagen DNeasy Blood Extraction Kit. V and J are truncated by 5 bases and 6 bases respectively, leaving an intervening sequence of 11 bases. The germline V gene (reference sequence) gives CDR1 as LNHDA and CDR2 as SQIVND. Inclusive of the bounding cysteine and phenylalanine, the CDR3 is 13 residues long. Of all the DNA, just the CDR3 is kept, 39 bases in frame from base 1. On this clone itself: This receptor's antigen is unknown. No base quality values were provided; no much bigger clone lies one nucleotide off.

Overall results and qualifications from the work: Cytomegalovirus status was reported to be diagnosed by the classifier with high specificity and sensitivity in both the original and validation cohorts. According to a later analysis, most CMV-associated TCR beta chains appeared to be HLA-restricted, and the HLA associations seemed to be driven largely by CMV exposure. In vitro tests confirmed that a few of the cytomegalovirus-associated TCR beta chains recognize cytomegalovirus antigens. Over 15 rarely observed V segments, including chromosome 9 orphons, were excluded from the earlier analysis of approximately 500 of the donors because counts were too low. In the study, 150 to 200 TCR beta chains were listed as associated with cytomegalovirus. While some public TCRs were present in many individuals, most TCR sequences turned up only very rarely across donors. A later genetic analysis reported fewer N-insertions in productive TCRs among donors in an Asian-associated ancestry cluster than the roughly 700-donor mean. In a later analysis, the rate of TCR association differed among HLA loci, with DRB1 alleles having the most associated TCRs and HLA-C alleles having the fewest. In a later analysis, some 18,000 TCR beta sequences were associated with specific HLA alleles at a false discovery rate of 0.05. A further reported finding was that TCR beta sequences accurately predicted the HLA-A and HLA-B alleles for most subjects in the first cohort. Correlated functional status among segregating V segments might be attributable to linkage disequilibrium, but an unknown experimental factor could not be ruled out. In an earlier analysis of some 550 of the donors, most TCR beta V segments were observed in productive rearrangements about 90% or about 30% of the time, broadly matching IMGT annotations. Presence/absence analyses assumed roughly uniform sequencing depth across donors, an assumption that may not hold. The authors suggested that the approach could potentially be generalized to other disease states and immunological phenotypes. Immune exposure information for the cohort was limited to CMV serostatus. In a later analysis, several top co-occurrence clusters were reported to appear linked to parvovirus B19, influenza, CMV and Epstein-Barr virus. When HLA alleles, especially DR and DQ, strongly co-occurred, TCR associations were difficult to assign to individual alleles. Compared with equally common non-associated chains, HLA-associated TCR beta chains in a later analysis were more clonally expanded and had lower generation probabilities. Because HLA typing was unavailable for some donors at each locus, only the typed subset was used in association tests. The sequencing pipeline was judged likely to have produced a cluster of highly shared sequence variants as a technical artifact. V-gene and J-gene trimming of TCR beta chains was associated with a missense DCLRE1C variant in a later genetic analysis, and the association was replicated in an independent cohort. Some IMGT-functional V segments, including TRBV6-2 and TRBV6-3, could not be distinguished by the 87-base-pair reads and were therefore excluded. This cohort had only TCR beta chains sequenced, and the lack of alpha or paired-chain data limited which features could be detected.

The sequence links TRBV19 to TRBJ1-5; TRBD1 is possibly the D segment (5 matching bases). Sequencing input: PBMCs. The clonotype was recovered from a man between 18 and 29 years old in good health and CMV-seropositive. The DNA reads as follows: TGTGCCAGTAGTCCGGGGGGGAGTCAGCCCCAGCATTTT. Protein translation: CASSPGGSQPQHF.